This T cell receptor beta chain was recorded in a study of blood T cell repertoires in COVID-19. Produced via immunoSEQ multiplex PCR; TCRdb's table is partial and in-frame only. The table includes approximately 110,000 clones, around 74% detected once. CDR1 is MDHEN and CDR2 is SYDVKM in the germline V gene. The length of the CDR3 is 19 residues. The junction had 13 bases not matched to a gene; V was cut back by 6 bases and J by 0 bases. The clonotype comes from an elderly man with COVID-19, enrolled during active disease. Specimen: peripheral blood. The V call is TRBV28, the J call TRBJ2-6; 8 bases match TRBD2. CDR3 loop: CASSSPGGATSSGANVLTF. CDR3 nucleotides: TGTGCCAGCAGCTCCCCGGGGGGGGCTACGAGCTCTGGGGCCAACGTCCTGACTTTC.